What follows describes a single T cell receptor (beta chain). Its specificity is unknown. This record belongs to a study of shared clonotypes between healthy human individuals. The trim removed 0 bases at V and 9 bases at J, leaving 1 base unmatched. Germline lookup yields CDR1 MRHNA and CDR2 SNTAGT. This CDR3 contains 12 residues. Findings and caveats of the study: With several donors compared, 4.5% to 6.5% of naive CD4 clonotypes were shared. Sampling was confined to blood; repertoires within tissues likely differ.

The repertoire was sequenced with immunoSEQ multiplex PCR; TCRdb's copy has only in-frame clones and lacks some. The sample records roughly 2,300,000 clones, 85% to 95% being singletons. Donors were healthy HIV-negative adults without recent acute infections or vaccinations. This sequence was found in a man aged 18 to 35 in good health. Some clones in this sample may be carry-over from other donors' samples. The sequencing input was naive CD4+ T cells from PBMCs. As for subset: CD45RA+ positively selected. The genes are TRBV6-4 and TRBJ1-1, with 7 bases fitting TRBD1. CDR3 sequence reads: CASSDSTGQAFF. CDR3 nucleotides: TGTGCCAGCAGTGACTCGACAGGGCAAGCTTTCTTT.